The 7 T cell receptor beta chains below were found in one sample sequenced in a study of T cells after posttransplantation cyclophosphamide. Busulfan-fludarabine conditioning, marrow transplant, and cyclophosphamide on days +3 and +4 were administered. Libraries were prepared by immunoSEQ multiplex PCR; TCRdb keeps only in-frame clonotypes and omits some of them. The data show about 8,000 clones, 75% to 90% seen once. This specimen was CD4+ T cells sorted from blood, taken approximately 190 weeks after allogeneic stem cell transplant with posttransplant cyclophosphamide. The receptors derive from a female patient aged 50-59 years who received an allogeneic stem cell transplant from a related donor, was CMV-positive, and had no GVHD. The graft donor may have contributed some T cells.

The J gene is TRBJ2-5, the V gene TRBV7-2; the match to TRBD2 covers 7 bases. This CDR3 is 13 amino acids long. After removal of 3 bases from V and 5 bases from J, the junction contained 3 bases not matched to a gene. Germline V gene lookup returns CDR1 SGHTA and CDR2 FQGNSA. This CDR3 reads CASSFLRGETQYF. CDR3 in DNA: TGTGCCAGCAGCTTCCTGCGGGGGGAGACCCAGTACTTC.

The chain couples TRBV7-8 to TRBJ2-1, with 10 positions matching TRBD2. Germline V CDR1 and CDR2: SGHVS, FQNEAQ. The ends lost 0 bases at V and 3 bases at J; junction bases unmatched: 8. The CDR3 is 18 amino acids. The CDR3 is CASSLAWMGLAIYNEQFF. CDR3 in DNA: TGTGCCAGCAGCTTAGCGTGGATGGGACTAGCGATCTACAATGAGCAGTTCTTC.

The rearrangement links TRBV7-2 to TRBJ2-2, with a tentative D call TRBD2 (5 bases). The V end was cut by 5 bases, the J end by 8 bases, with 12 bases between. This CDR3 has 13 amino acids. Per the germline V gene, CDR1 is SGHTA and CDR2 is FQGNSA. The CDR3 sequence is CASSISSVGELFF. In DNA, the CDR3 is TGTGCCAGCAGCATAAGTAGCGTGGGGGAGCTGTTTTTT. The complete variable domain, with remaining parts taken from reference TRBV7-2 and TRBJ2-2, reads GAGVSQSPSNKVTEKGKDVELRCDPISGHTALYWYRQSLGQGLEFLIYFQGNSAPDKSGLPSDRFSAERTGGSVSTLTIQRTQQEDSAVYLCASSISSVGELFFGEGSRLTVL.

This chain links TRBV19 with TRBJ2-1; 9 positions agree with TRBD2. The CDR3 extends over 14 amino acids. Germline V gives CDR1 LNHDA, CDR2 SQIVND (reference sequence). V was clipped by 4 bases and J by 10 bases; unmatched bases: 8. The CDR3 is CASSKAGGPREQFF. The CDR3 nucleotides are TGTGCCAGTAGTAAGGCGGGAGGGCCCCGGGAGCAGTTCTTC.

The chain has TRBV6-5 and TRBJ2-7; possibly TRBD1 for D (6 bases). Trimming stripped 5 bases from V and 0 bases from J, with 11 bases between. The CDR3 extends over 14 amino acids. Germline values: CDR1 MNHEY, CDR2 SVGAGI. CDR3 residues: CASSLGTHSYEQYF. CDR3 coding DNA: TGTGCCAGCAGTCTCGGGACACACTCCTACGAGCAGTACTTC.

The rearrangement uses TRBV2 and TRBJ2-1, with TRBD1 as a possible D gene (6 bases). This CDR3 spans 11 amino acids. Looked up from germline, CDR1 is SNHLY and CDR2 is FYNNEI. Trimming shortened V by 8 bases and J by 10 bases, and 12 bases separated the two germline ends. CDR3 nucleotides: TGTGCCAGCCAGGGGACGGGGGAGCAGTTCTTC. Its translation is CASQGTGEQFF.

The CDR3 loop is CASSLRPSGRVQYF. As DNA, the CDR3 is TGTGCCAGCAGCTTACGCCCTAGCGGGAGGGTGCAGTACTTC. The chain carries TRBV13 and TRBJ2-7, with 12 positions matching TRBD2. With V trimmed by 2 bases and J by 9 bases, 5 bases remained unmatched. Germline values: CDR1 PRHDT, CDR2 FYEKMQ (reference sequence). The length of the CDR3 is 14 residues.